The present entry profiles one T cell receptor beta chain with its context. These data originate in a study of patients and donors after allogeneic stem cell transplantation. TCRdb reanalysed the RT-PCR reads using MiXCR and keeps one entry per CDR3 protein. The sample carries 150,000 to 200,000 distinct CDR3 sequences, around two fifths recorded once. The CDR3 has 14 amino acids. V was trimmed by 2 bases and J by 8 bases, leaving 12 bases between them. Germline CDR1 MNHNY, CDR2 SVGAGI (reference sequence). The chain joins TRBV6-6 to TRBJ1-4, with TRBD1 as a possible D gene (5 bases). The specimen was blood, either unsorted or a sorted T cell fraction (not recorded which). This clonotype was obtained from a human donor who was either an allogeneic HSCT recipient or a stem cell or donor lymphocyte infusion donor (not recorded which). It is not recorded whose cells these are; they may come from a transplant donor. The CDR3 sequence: CASSYDSGGEKLFF. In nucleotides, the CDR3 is TGTGCCAGCAGTTACGATTCCGGGGGGGAAAAACTGTTTTTT.